The sequence of this T cell receptor beta chain was determined in a study of shared clonotypes between healthy human individuals. Each subset's genomic DNA was split evenly across several immunoSEQ plates. The assay was immunoSEQ multiplex PCR, and TCRdb's table has in-frame clones only and misses some. The repertoire holds 550,000 to 850,000 clones, with under 80% as singletons. The germline V gene has CDR1 MGHRA and CDR2 YSYEKL. The CDR3 covers 19 residues. After removal of 1 base from V and 3 bases from J, the junction contained 16 bases not matched to a gene. The source material was memory CD4+ T cells sorted from blood. The subset denotes: CD45RA-negative fraction. The chain uses TRBV4-1 and TRBJ2-7; 9 bases align to TRBD2. This receptor was identified in a woman aged 25 to 39 in good health. The CDR3 sequence is CASSQVPSGRTDYVYEQYF. CDR3 nucleotide sequence: TGCGCCAGCAGCCAAGTCCCCAGCGGGAGGACCGACTACGTCTACGAGCAGTACTTC.